The 12 T cell receptor beta chains below were found in one sample sequenced in a study of spatial heterogeneity in lung cancer. Notes on the study in general: One measure, the expanded intratumoral alpha and beta TCR count, tracked tumor mutation counts.

The time point was: sample taken at primary tumor resection. The antigens these receptors bind are not known. TCRdb reprocessed the 5' RACE reads with MiXCR, giving one entry per CDR3 protein. This sample has 10,000 to 15,000 distinct CDR3 sequences; around 6.6% occur once, and the top ten carry around 3.2%. This material consisted of lung tumor tissue, taken at surgery. These receptors originate from a female donor with early-stage non-small cell lung cancer.

This clonotype rates as medium-sized. The rearrangement joins TRBV7-3 to TRBJ2-7, with 7 bases fitting TRBD2. In germline, CDR1 is SGHTA, CDR2 FQGTGA. CDR3 length: 15 residues. Trimming cost V 2 bases and J 4 bases; bases outside gene matches: 8. CDR3 sequence: CASSLASSGGYEQYF. The CDR3 DNA sequence: TGTGCCAGCAGCTTAGCGTCTAGCGGAGGTTACGAGCAGTACTTC.

This clonotype was seen many times. This rearrangement joins TRBV7-9 to TRBJ1-1; no clear D gene. From germline, CDR1 is SEHNR and CDR2 FQNEAQ (reference sequence). Trimming pared 5 bases from V and 1 base from J, leaving 8 bases between. The CDR3 loop spans 13 amino acids. The CDR3 here is CASSVRRNTEAFF. In DNA, the CDR3 is TGTGCCAGCAGCGTCCGGCGGAACACTGAAGCTTTCTTT.

This clonotype is termed medium-sized. The germline gene is not matched at one end of the junction; a read error may be the cause. The rearrangement links TRBV7-2 to TRBJ2-7; 8 positions match TRBD1. The CDR3 length is 10 residues. The germline gives CDR1 SGHTA, CDR2 FQGNSA. The DNA of the CDR3 is TGTGCCAGCAGCCGGGACAGGCTCCACTTC. This codes for CASSRDRLHF.

This clonotype is medium-sized in the sample. The chain links TRBV20-1 to TRBJ2-3; TRBD1 agrees at 11 bases. In germline, CDR1 is DFQATT, CDR2 SNEGSKA (reference sequence). The CDR3 spans 13 residues. V lost 6 bases, J lost 4 bases, and 3 bases stayed unmatched. CDR3 nucleotides: TGCAGTGCCCGGACAGGGGGCGCAGATACGCAGTATTTT. It is translated as CSARTGGADTQYF.

By share, this clonotype ranks as medium-sized (0.01 to 0.1%). The chain joins TRBV28 to TRBJ2-2, with 10 bases lining up with TRBD1. J gave up 7 bases and V 8 bases, and 7 bases lay outside the gene matches. The CDR3 extends over 14 amino acids. CDR1 is MDHEN, CDR2 SYDVKM, per germline. The CDR3, as DNA: TGTGCCAGCCTTCGACAGGGGGCCGGCGGGGAGCTGTTTTTT. Translation: CASLRQGAGGELFF.

This clonotype qualifies as medium-sized (0.01 to 0.1%). This chain connects TRBV19 to TRBJ1-5; TRBD1 might be the D (6 bases). Germline CDR1 and CDR2: LNHDA and SQIVND (reference sequence). The CDR3 spans 15 residues. Trimming shortened V by 3 bases and J by 7 bases, and 16 bases separated the two germline ends. The CDR3 DNA reads as TGTGCCAGTAGTATGACGGGAACAGGGTACCAGCCCCAGCATTTT. It encodes CASSMTGTGYQPQHF. The full variable domain, its missing parts supplied by reference TRBV19 and TRBJ1-5, is DGGITQSPKYLFRKEGQNVTLSCEQNLNHDAMYWYRQDPGQGLRLIYYSQIVNDFQKGDIAEGYSVSREKKESFPLTVTSAQKNPTAFYLCASSMTGTGYQPQHFGDGTRLSIL.

This clonotype rates as medium-sized. V gene TRBV7-2 combines with J gene TRBJ1-1; D not resolved. Germline values: CDR1 SGHTA, CDR2 FQGNSA. Trimming took off 1 base at V and 5 bases at J, with 8 bases between the two ends. This CDR3 spans 13 amino acids. CDR3: CASSLEEWTEAFF. CDR3 nucleotide sequence: TGTGCCAGCAGCTTAGAAGAGTGGACTGAAGCTTTCTTT. The variable domain in full, completed from reference TRBV7-2 and TRBJ1-1, reads GAGVSQSPSNKVTEKGKDVELRCDPISGHTALYWYRQSLGQGLEFLIYFQGNSAPDKSGLPSDRFSAERTGGSVSTLTIQRTQQEDSAVYLCASSLEEWTEAFFGQGTRLTVV.

Judged by abundance, this clonotype is medium-sized. This rearrangement joins TRBV28 to TRBJ2-7, with TRBD1 identical over 8 bases. The germline V gene encodes CDR1 MDHEN and CDR2 SYDVKM. The V gene end was trimmed by 6 bases and the J gene end by 6 bases; junction bases not matched to a gene: 10. The CDR3 length is 14 residues. CDR3 loop: CASSRRTGSPEQYF. As DNA, the CDR3 is TGTGCCAGCAGCCGGAGGACAGGGTCGCCCGAGCAGTACTTC. Complete variable domain (other parts from reference TRBV28 and TRBJ2-7): DVKVTQSSRYLVKRTGEKVFLECVQDMDHENMFWYRQDPGLGLRLIYFSYDVKMKEKGDIPEGYSVSREKKERFSLILESASTNQTSMYLCASSRRTGSPEQYFGPGTRLTVT.

This rearrangement joins TRBV11-2 to TRBJ2-1; no clear D. Germline-derived CDR1 and CDR2 are SGHAT and FQNNGV. V was clipped by 5 bases and J by 8 bases, with 10 bases between them. This CDR3 comprises 12 residues. The CDR3 loop is CASSTRLHEQFF. The CDR3 nucleotides read TGTGCCAGCAGCACGAGATTGCATGAGCAGTTCTTC.

This clonotype was seen at least ten times. CDR3 DNA sequence: TGTGCCTGGAGTTTTACCTGGGCTGGGGCCAACGTCCTGACTTTC. This sequence encodes CAWSFTWAGANVLTF. The genes are TRBV30 and TRBJ2-6; no definite D call. The V end was cut by 2 bases, the J end by 2 bases, with 10 bases between. This CDR3 has 15 residues. CDR1 is GTSNPN and CDR2 is SVGIG in the germline V gene (reference sequence).

This clonotype ranks as medium-sized. V and J are TRBV5-4 and TRBJ2-3; D is perhaps TRBD1 or TRBD2 (6 bases each). Trimming shortened V by 7 bases and J by 4 bases, and 13 bases separated the two germline ends. The CDR3 length is 13 residues. Germline assignment: CDR1 SGHNT and CDR2 YYREEE (reference sequence). For the CDR3, the DNA is TGTGCCAGCGAACAGGGAGGAGCAGATACGCAGTATTTT. This translates into CASEQGGADTQYF. The full variable domain, in which reference TRBV5-4 and TRBJ2-3 provide the parts outside the CDR3, is ETGVTQSPTHLIKTRGQQVTLRCSSQSGHNTVSWYQQALGQGPQFIFQYYREEENGRGNFPPRFSGLQFPNYSSELNVNALELDDSALYLCASEQGGADTQYFGPGTRLTVL.

This clonotype occurred many times. The chain couples TRBV20-1 to TRBJ2-7, with 14 bases matching TRBD2. Trimming at V came to 6 bases and at J to 6 bases, leaving 7 bases not matched to a gene. This CDR3 region has 14 residues. The germline gives CDR1 DFQATT, CDR2 SNEGSKA (reference sequence). The CDR3 loop reads CSATTSGRAREQYF. The CDR3 region has the DNA TGCAGTGCAACGACTAGCGGGAGGGCGCGCGAGCAGTACTTC.